This is a list of T cell receptor beta chains from one sample in a study of identical twins. TCRdb re-called the 5' RACE reads with MiXCR, one entry per CDR3 protein. The data contain about 570,000 distinct CDR3 sequences, roughly 9.5% of them singletons. This sample also belongs to another study, concerning yellow fever vaccine responses in identical twins.

The sample taken for sequencing was PBMCs. These receptors were taken from a woman aged 18-29 years in good health. The CDR3 runs from the conserved cysteine through the conserved F or W. Fields, in order: J gene, V gene, D gene, CDR3 length, clone size, CDR3 DNA, CDR3 protein. D genes are given only for firm matches. A clone size is listed for some rows: how often the clone was seen (once, few, many), or a class if it is expanded.

TRBJ2-5 | TRBV7-7 | . | 15 | many | TGTGCTAGCTCCCACACGCCAGGACCGCAAGAGACCCAGTACTTC | CASSHTPGPQETQYF
TRBJ2-3 | TRBV12-3/TRBV12-4 | TRBD2 | 18 | few | TGTGCCTGCAGCACCCGACTAGCTACACTCTCTAGCACAGATACGCAGTATTTT | CACSTRLATLSSTDTQYF
TRBJ2-7 | TRBV7-2 | . | 12 | few | TGTGCCAGCAGCCGCCCTTCCGAAGAGCAGTACTTC | CASSRPSEEQYF
TRBJ2-1 | TRBV20-1 | . | 14 | many | TGCAGTGCTAGGGTAGGGGGGAGGGCCAATGAGCAGTTCTTC | CSARVGGRANEQFF
TRBJ2-5 | TRBV6-5 | TRBD1 | 14 | many | TGTGCCAGCAGTTTCGGACAGGGCCGAGAGACCCAGTACTTC | CASSFGQGRETQYF
TRBJ2-7 | TRBV4-1 | . | 13 | many | TGCGCCAGCAGCCAATTACAGGGACTAGAGCAGTACTTC | CASSQLQGLEQYF
TRBJ2-1 | TRBV11-1 | . | 18 | once | TGTGCCAGCAGCACCGGACCGGACTACCAATCTTCCTACAATGAGCAGTTCTTC | CASSTGPDYQSSYNEQFF
TRBJ2-1 | TRBV7-6 | . | 15 | many | TGTGCCAGCAGCCCGGGACTTCCCTCCTACAATGAGCAGTTCTTC | CASSPGLPSYNEQFF
TRBJ1-3 | TRBV7-8 | . | 13 | few | TGTGCCAGCAGCTTGACAAAAGGAAACACCATATATTTT | CASSLTKGNTIYF
TRBJ2-7 | TRBV10-1 | TRBD2 | 15 | . | TGCGCCAGCAGTGATCCAACTAGCGGGGACTACGAGCAGTACTTC | CASSDPTSGDYEQYF
TRBJ2-7 | TRBV5-6 | TRBD1 | 14 | many | TGTGCCAGCAGCCGTGGGACAGGAGCCTACGAGCAGTACTTC | CASSRGTGAYEQYF
TRBJ2-7 | TRBV7-2 | TRBD2 | 15 | few | TGTGCCAGCAGCTTAGCCGTGCTAGCGGGCTACGAGCAGTACTTC | CASSLAVLAGYEQYF
TRBJ2-1 | TRBV7-2 | TRBD2 | 16 | few | TGTGCCAGCCGAATAGCGGGAGGGCCTTTCGACAATGAGCAGTTCTTC | CASRIAGGPFDNEQFF
TRBJ2-1 | TRBV29-1 | . | 15 | many | TGCAGCGACAAGAGGTGGGCGCCGGACTACAATGAGCAGTTCTTC | CSDKRWAPDYNEQFF
TRBJ2-7 | TRBV12-3/TRBV12-4 | . | 15 | . | TGTGCCAGCAGTTTAGCTCTAGGCAGCTACTACGAGCAGTACTTC | CASSLALGSYYEQYF